These 13 T cell receptor beta chains were sequenced from one sample in a study of T cells after yellow fever vaccination. TCRdb reprocessed the 5' RACE reads with MiXCR, giving one entry per CDR3 protein. This sample has approximately 240,000 distinct CDR3 sequences, with 3.6% found just once. Sequencing used PBMCs, obtained 15 days after the yellow fever booster vaccination. Every receptor here comes from a man aged 18-30 years who received the YFV17D yellow fever vaccine.

This clonotype was seen at least ten times. This chain uses TRBV6-2 or TRBV6-3 with TRBJ2-1, with 7 bases aligning to TRBD2. Germline V gives CDR1 MNHEY, CDR2 SVGEGT. There are 15 residues in the CDR3. The trim removed 6 bases at V and 0 bases at J, leaving 5 bases unmatched. The CDR3 here is CASRHRGVSYNEQFF. As DNA, the CDR3 is TGTGCCAGCAGACACCGGGGGGTCTCCTACAATGAGCAGTTCTTC.

This clonotype was counted only a few times. The CDR3 loop reads CASRFTGMNTEAFF. The CDR3 DNA reads as TGTGCCAGCAGATTCACAGGGATGAACACTGAAGCTTTCTTT. This sequence joins TRBV11-2 and TRBJ1-1; weak D call: TRBD1 (6 bases). The CDR3 contains 14 residues. Trimming left V 6 bases short and J 0 bases short, with 11 bases between. Per germline, CDR1 SGHAT and CDR2 FQNNGV.

This clonotype was detected many times. The chain uses TRBV11-1 and TRBJ2-5, with 9 nucleotides matching TRBD1. V gave up 4 bases and J gave up 1 base; unmatched junction bases: 7. This CDR3 has 16 amino acids. Germline values: CDR1 SGHAT, CDR2 FQDESV (reference sequence). CDR3 amino acids: CASSSAQGALQETQYF. CDR3 bases: TGTGCCAGCAGCTCCGCACAGGGGGCCCTCCAAGAGACCCAGTACTTC.

At least ten counts were recorded for this clonotype. The chain has TRBV6-5 and TRBJ1-2; TRBD1 matches 8 bases. Germline CDR1 and CDR2: MNHEY and SVGAGI. The CDR3 has 16 amino acids. V lost 0 bases, J lost 8 bases, and 11 bases stayed unmatched. For the CDR3, the DNA is TGTGCCAGCAGTTACTCCGGACAGGGTGTTGTAGAGGGCTACACCTTC. This gives the protein CASSYSGQGVVEGYTF.

This clonotype was observed at least ten times. V and J are TRBV18 and TRBJ2-7; 10 bases line up with TRBD1. Trimming took 5 bases from V and 9 from J; bases not matched to a gene: 13. Germline assignment: CDR1 KGHSH and CDR2 LQKENI. The CDR3 extends over 15 amino acids. The CDR3 region is CASSGTGAPVVVQYV. In DNA, the CDR3 is TGTGCCAGCTCAGGGACAGGGGCCCCGGTGGTTGTGCAGTACGTC.

This clonotype was seen many times. The chain employs TRBV5-1 and TRBJ2-3, with TRBD2 matching 13 bases. CDR1 is SGHRS and CDR2 is YFSETQ in the germline V gene. The CDR3 contains 17 residues. Trimming removed 3 bases from V and 0 bases from J; junction bases left unmatched: 4. The CDR3, as DNA: TGCGCCAGCAGCTCAGGACTAGCGGGGGCCAGCACAGATACGCAGTATTTT. Translation gives CASSSGLAGASTDTQYF.

In its sample, this clonotype was seen many times. The V and J genes are TRBV5-5 and TRBJ2-3; a weak D match, TRBD2 (6 bases). The CDR3 contains 17 residues. Germline lookup yields CDR1 SGHKS and CDR2 YYEKEE (reference sequence). The germline V and J ends were trimmed by 4 bases and 2 bases, with 20 bases remaining between them. The CDR3 spells CASSPWVSGNPTDTQYF. CDR3 DNA: TGTGCCAGCAGCCCTTGGGTTAGCGGCAACCCCACAGATACGCAGTATTTT.

At least ten counts were recorded for this clonotype. V is TRBV5-1 and J is TRBJ2-3, with D maybe TRBD1 (5 bases). The CDR3 is made up of 15 amino acids. Germline V lookup: CDR1 SGHRS, CDR2 YFSETQ. The V end lost 3 bases, the J end lost 3 bases, and 14 bases lay between the germline ends. CDR3 nucleotides: TGCGCCAGCAGCTGGGGCTGGTTGTTGACAGATACGCAGTATTTT. Residues: CASSWGWLLTDTQYF.

This clonotype was observed at least ten times. The chain joins TRBV4-2 to TRBJ1-1, with D uncertain. Germline V gene data show CDR1 as LGHNA and CDR2 as YNFKEQ. The CDR3 is 14 amino acids. The V end lost 3 bases, the J end lost 3 bases, and 11 bases lay between the germline ends. The CDR3 region is CASSQPGSDTEAFF. For the CDR3, the DNA is TGTGCCAGCAGCCAGCCAGGTAGCGACACTGAAGCTTTCTTT.

This clonotype was detected ten times or more. The chain couples TRBV7-3 to TRBJ1-1; D may be TRBD1 (5 bases). This CDR3 is built from 15 residues. The V end lost 2 bases, the J end lost 4 bases, and 14 bases lay between the germline ends. CDR1 is SGHTA, CDR2 FQGTGA, per germline. DNA for the CDR3: TGTGCCAGCAGCTTATCCGGGGCCCTGGGCACTGAAGCTTTCTTT. Amino acids: CASSLSGALGTEAFF.

The chain employs TRBV20-1 and TRBJ1-3; no firm D call. This CDR3 contains 14 residues. V shed 6 bases and J shed 0 bases, with 12 bases lying between them. Germline values: CDR1 DFQATT, CDR2 SNEGSKA (reference sequence). The chain's CDR3 is CSAQREDSGNTIYF. In DNA, the CDR3 is TGCAGTGCCCAGAGGGAAGACTCTGGAAACACCATATATTTT.

In its sample, this clonotype was seen many times. This rearrangement joins TRBV27 to TRBJ2-5; D might be TRBD1 or TRBD2, each matching 5 bases. The CDR3 spans 13 residues. V was pared by 8 bases and J by 5 bases, with 15 bases between. Germline CDR1 MNHEY, CDR2 SMNVEV (reference sequence). The DNA of the CDR3 is TGTGCCAGCGGGCCTGGGGGTGGGGAGACCCAGTACTTC. Its translation: CASGPGGGETQYF.

This clonotype was observed many times. The chain joins TRBV7-9 to TRBJ2-7; the D gene is possibly TRBD2 (6 bases). V lost 4 bases, J lost 2 bases, and 18 bases lay in between. This CDR3 has 16 amino acids. CDR1 is SEHNR, CDR2 FQNEAQ, per germline (reference sequence). The CDR3 DNA is TGTGCCAGCAGCTCACCGGGGGTAAGGGGTACCTACGAGCAGTACTTC. Residues: CASSSPGVRGTYEQYF.